Below are 22 T cell receptor beta chains sequenced from a single sample in a study of T cells in Graves' hyperthyroidism and ophthalmopathy. Researchers amplified the TCR beta CDR3 regions from RNA transcripts. RT-PCR in the first round (using the HTBI primer set) targeted the TCR CDR3. TCRdb called the multiplex PCR reads again in MiXCR, with one record for every CDR3 protein. Of around 340,000 distinct CDR3 sequences listed, approximately 16% are singletons. The sample was blood. These receptors all stem from a man aged 30 to 45 with Graves' hyperthyroidism.

This clonotype was found many times. V and J are TRBV27 and TRBJ1-1; possibly TRBD1 for D (6 bases). The CDR3 runs 13 residues. Trimming stripped 3 bases from V and 7 bases from J, with 12 bases between. The V gene's germline CDR1 is MNHEY and CDR2 SMNVEV (reference sequence). CDR3 protein: CASSFLQGFEAFF. CDR3 bases: TGTGCCAGCAGTTTCCTGCAGGGGTTTGAAGCTTTCTTT.

This clonotype has only a few counts. This rearrangement joins TRBV2 to TRBJ2-4; D call uncertain. Germline-derived CDR1 and CDR2 are SNHLY and FYNNEI. CDR3 length: 14 amino acids. V was pared by 7 bases and J by 0 bases, with 10 bases between. In DNA form, the CDR3 reads TGTGCCAGCACTTTGGACCAAGCCAAAAACATTCAGTACTTC. Its protein is CASTLDQAKNIQYF.

This clonotype was seen once. Germline and junction disagree at one end, which may indicate a read error. The V and J genes are TRBV11-2 and TRBJ2-2, with D possibly TRBD2 on 5 matching bases. Per germline, CDR1 SGHAT and CDR2 FQNNGV. The CDR3 extends over 15 amino acids. This CDR3 reads CASSPPTVNTGERFF. In DNA, the CDR3 is TGTGCCAGCAGCCCCCCTACAGTGAACACCGGGGAGCGGTTTTTT.

This clonotype turned up a few times. The chain links TRBV20-1 to TRBJ1-2; D gene uncertain. In germline, CDR1 is DFQATT, CDR2 SNEGSKA (reference sequence). This CDR3 has 11 residues. Trimming took off 3 bases at V and 8 bases at J, with 10 bases between the two ends. CDR3 residues: CSASLAGGYTF. The CDR3 DNA reads as TGCAGTGCTAGTCTGGCAGGCGGCTACACCTTC.

This clonotype was picked up many times. This chain connects TRBV7-8 to TRBJ2-3; no clear D. The CDR3 loop spans 13 amino acids. The germline gives CDR1 SGHVS, CDR2 FQNEAQ. V lost 2 bases and J 2 bases, leaving 5 bases between the germline ends. The CDR3 loop reads CASSLYDTDTQYF. The CDR3 DNA sequence: TGTGCCAGCAGCTTATACGACACAGATACGCAGTATTTT.

V is TRBV20-1 and J is TRBJ1-3; tentatively, D is TRBD1 (6 bases). V lost 3 bases and J lost 2, with 14 bases in between. CDR1 is DFQATT, CDR2 SNEGSKA, per germline (reference sequence). This CDR3 is built from 15 residues. The CDR3 sequence: CSASSGAGPGNTIYF. In DNA form, the CDR3 reads TGCAGTGCTAGTTCGGGGGCAGGTCCTGGAAACACCATATATTTT.

This clonotype was seen only a few times. The chain couples TRBV6-6 to TRBJ2-1; 11 nucleotides agree with TRBD2. The CDR3 contains 15 residues. Looked up from germline, CDR1 is MNHNY and CDR2 is SVGAGI (reference sequence). V gave up 7 bases and J gave up 8 bases; unmatched junction bases: 10. Written as DNA, the CDR3 is TGTGCCAGCACGCATATAGCGGGAGGGGCATATGAGCAGTTCTTC. This sequence encodes CASTHIAGGAYEQFF.

The sample holds many counts of this clonotype. CDR3: CATSRDRLREAFF. CDR3 nucleotide sequence: TGTGCCACCAGCAGAGACCGTCTACGTGAAGCTTTCTTT. The chain links TRBV15 to TRBJ1-1, with D unresolved. Germline V gives CDR1 LNHNV, CDR2 YYDKDF (reference sequence). The CDR3 is 13 residues long. The V and J ends lost 0 bases and 7 bases respectively, with 9 bases between them.

V usage is TRBV27 and J usage is TRBJ1-2; D is possibly TRBD1 (5 bases). The V end lost 5 bases, the J end lost 8 bases, and 18 bases lay between the germline ends. CDR1 is MNHEY, CDR2 SMNVEV, per germline (reference sequence). The CDR3 length is 14 residues. The CDR3 sequence: CASSGIDGASGYTF. In DNA, the CDR3 is TGTGCCAGCAGTGGAATTGACGGGGCTTCAGGCTACACCTTC.

This clonotype was seen a handful of times. A read error is possible here, since a much larger clone lies one base away. The CDR3 region is CASADRGPGTQYF. CDR3 bases: TGTGCCAGCGCTGACAGGGGACCCGGTACGCAGTATTTT. This rearrangement joins TRBV25-1 to TRBJ2-3, with 8 bases that match TRBD1. This CDR3 region has 13 residues. The germline V gene encodes CDR1 MGHDK and CDR2 SYGVNS. The V and J ends lost 8 bases and 8 bases, in that order; junction bases with no gene match: 9.

In this sample, this clonotype turned up many times. The rearrangement joins TRBV18 to TRBJ1-1; perhaps TRBD1 as D (5 bases). Germline V CDR1 and CDR2: KGHSH, LQKENI. Deletions cut 4 bases from V and 5 bases from J, with 14 bases between. CDR3 length: 14 residues. CDR3 nucleotides: TGTGCCAGCTCACTAGGGGACGGGCAAACTGAAGCTTTCTTT. Translated, it gives CASSLGDGQTEAFF.

The sample holds a few counts of this clonotype. The gene calls are TRBV5-6 and TRBJ1-1; TRBD1 might be the D (5 bases). The germline CDR1 and CDR2 sequences are SGHDT and YYEEEE. The CDR3 runs 18 residues. V was clipped by 1 base and J by 1 base, with 20 bases between them. CDR3 DNA sequence: TGTGCCAGCAGCTTGCCCGACAGATACCTTTATGAGAACACTGAAGCTTTCTTT. Translating gives CASSLPDRYLYENTEAFF.

This clonotype has ten or more counts. The chain is built from TRBV7-8 and TRBJ2-7, with D possibly called TRBD1 or TRBD2 (5 bases each). The CDR3 spans 14 residues. From germline, CDR1 is SGHVS and CDR2 FQNEAQ. V shed 3 bases and J shed 3 bases, with 12 bases lying between them. DNA for the CDR3: TGTGCCAGCAGCTTGTCCCCAGGGAGCTACGAGCAGTACTTC. Its translation: CASSLSPGSYEQYF.

The chain combines TRBV4-1 with TRBJ1-2; 7 bases map to TRBD1. V trimming: 3 bases; J trimming: 8 bases; junction bases outside the gene matches: 9. The CDR3 extends over 14 amino acids. Per the germline V gene, CDR1 is MGHRA and CDR2 is YSYEKL. In nucleotides, the CDR3 is TGCGCCAGCAGCCAGCGGACAGGAGTCGGCGGCTACACCTTC. Protein: CASSQRTGVGGYTF.

This clonotype has a handful of counts. The chain links TRBV28 to TRBJ2-3; 10 bases fit TRBD2. Germline lookup yields CDR1 MDHEN and CDR2 SYDVKM. The length of the CDR3 is 14 residues. Unmatched junction bases numbered 2, after V lost 6 bases and J lost 2 bases. CDR3 coding DNA: TGTGCCAGCAGACTAGCGGGGAACACAGATACGCAGTATTTT. Its translation is CASRLAGNTDTQYF.

The chain is built from TRBV29-1 and TRBJ2-6; D perhaps matches TRBD2 (5 bases). This CDR3 region has 13 residues. Germline V CDR1 and CDR2: SQVTM, ANQGSEA. DNA of the CDR3: TGCTTCAGACGGGAACTTCCGGCCAACGTCCTGACTTTC. It translates to CFRRELPANVLTF.

Only a few counts were recorded for this clonotype. J is TRBJ2-1 and V is TRBV20-1; D may be TRBD1 (6 bases). CDR1 is DFQATT, CDR2 SNEGSKA, per germline (reference sequence). Trimming took off 6 bases at V and 3 bases at J, with 12 bases between the two ends. The CDR3 contains 13 residues. The CDR3 nucleotides are TGCAGTGCAACGGACAGCTTCTACAATGAGCAGTTCTTC. Translated, it gives CSATDSFYNEQFF.

This clonotype has ten or more counts. In DNA form, the CDR3 reads TGTGCCAGCAGTTCCGGGGGCCACACAGATACGCAGTATTTT. Encoded protein: CASSSGGHTDTQYF. J is TRBJ2-3 and V is TRBV12-3 or TRBV12-4; D is possibly TRBD1 or TRBD2 (6 bases each). Trimming took off 4 bases at V and 2 bases at J, with 10 bases between the two ends. The CDR3 length is 14 residues.

The chain employs TRBV5-5 and TRBJ2-6, with D tentatively TRBD2 (5 bases). Trimming took 6 bases from V and 0 from J, leaving 13 bases between them. CDR1 and CDR2 from the germline V gene are SGHKS and YYEKEE (reference sequence). The CDR3 spans 16 residues. CDR3 coding DNA: TGTGCCAGCAACACATATCGGGACTCTGGGGCCAACGTCCTGACTTTC. Its translation: CASNTYRDSGANVLTF.

This sequence joins TRBV20-1 and TRBJ2-6; D might be TRBD2 (5 bases). CDR1 and CDR2 (germline): DFQATT, SNEGSKA (reference sequence). Trimming removed 5 bases from V and 0 bases from J, with 8 bases in between. CDR3 size: 14 residues. CDR3 sequence (DNA): TGCAGTGCTGACGAGGGCTCTGGGGCCAACGTCCTGACTTTC. This gives the protein CSADEGSGANVLTF.

In its sample, this clonotype was seen a few times. V is TRBV4-1 and J is TRBJ2-3; 11 nucleotides line up with TRBD2. This CDR3 is built from 19 residues. V dropped 2 bases and J dropped 6; count of bases not matched to a gene: 16. The V gene's germline CDR1 is MGHRA and CDR2 YSYEKL. CDR3 in DNA: TGCGCCAGCAGCCAAACCCCCCTGGCTAGCGGGAGGATAGCCGATACGCAGTATTTT. This encodes CASSQTPLASGRIADTQYF.

This clonotype turned up a few times. The chain joins TRBV20-1 to TRBJ1-2; D is perhaps TRBD1 (6 bases). CDR3 length: 14 residues. Germline CDR1 and CDR2: DFQATT and SNEGSKA (reference sequence). V was cut by 3 bases and J by 8 bases, with 19 bases left in between. Written as DNA, the CDR3 is TGCAGTGCTAGCGCGGGGGGCCAGCTGCGGGGCTACACCTTC. This codes for CSASAGGQLRGYTF.